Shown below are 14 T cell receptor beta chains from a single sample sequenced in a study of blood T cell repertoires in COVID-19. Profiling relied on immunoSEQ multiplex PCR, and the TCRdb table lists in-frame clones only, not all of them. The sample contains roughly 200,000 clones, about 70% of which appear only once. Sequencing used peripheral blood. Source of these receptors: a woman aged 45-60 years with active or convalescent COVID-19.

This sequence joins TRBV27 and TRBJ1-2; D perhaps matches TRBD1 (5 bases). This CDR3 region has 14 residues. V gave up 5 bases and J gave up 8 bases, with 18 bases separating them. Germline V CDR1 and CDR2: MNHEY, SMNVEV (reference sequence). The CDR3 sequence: CASSPTAGLNGYTF. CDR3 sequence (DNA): TGTGCCAGCAGTCCTACCGCAGGGTTGAACGGCTACACCTTC.

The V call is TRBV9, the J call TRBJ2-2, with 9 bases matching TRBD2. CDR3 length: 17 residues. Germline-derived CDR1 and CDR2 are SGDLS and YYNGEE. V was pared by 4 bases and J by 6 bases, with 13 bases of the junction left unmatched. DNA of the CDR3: TGTGCCAGCAGCCGAGCGGGGGGAAAAACCGGCGCCGGGGAGCTGTTTTTT. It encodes CASSRAGGKTGAGELFF.

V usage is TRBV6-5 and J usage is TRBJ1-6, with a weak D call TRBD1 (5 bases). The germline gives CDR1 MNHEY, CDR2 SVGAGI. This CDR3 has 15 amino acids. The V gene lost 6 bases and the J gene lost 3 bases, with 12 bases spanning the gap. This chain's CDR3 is CASRQDSIYNSPLHF. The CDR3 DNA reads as TGTGCCAGCAGGCAAGACAGTATCTATAATTCACCCCTCCACTTT.

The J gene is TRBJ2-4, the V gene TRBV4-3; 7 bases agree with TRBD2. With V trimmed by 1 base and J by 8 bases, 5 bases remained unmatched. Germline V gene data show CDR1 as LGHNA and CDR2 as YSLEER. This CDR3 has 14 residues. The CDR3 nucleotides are TGCGCCAGCAGCCAAGGGGGAGGGAATCACATTCAGTACTTC. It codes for CASSQGGGNHIQYF.

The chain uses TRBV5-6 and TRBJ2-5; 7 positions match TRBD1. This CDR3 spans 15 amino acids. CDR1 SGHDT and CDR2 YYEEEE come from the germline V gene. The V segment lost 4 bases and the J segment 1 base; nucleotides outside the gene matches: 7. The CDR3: CASSGLQGLQETQYF. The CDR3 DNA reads TGTGCCAGCAGCGGATTACAGGGGCTCCAAGAGACCCAGTACTTC.

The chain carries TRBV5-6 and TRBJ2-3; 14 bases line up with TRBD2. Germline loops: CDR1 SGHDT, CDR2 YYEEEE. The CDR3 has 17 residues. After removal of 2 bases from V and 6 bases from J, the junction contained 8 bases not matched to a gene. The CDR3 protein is CASSLSGTSGGGDTQYF. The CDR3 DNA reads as TGTGCCAGCAGCTTATCCGGGACTAGCGGGGGAGGGGATACGCAGTATTTT. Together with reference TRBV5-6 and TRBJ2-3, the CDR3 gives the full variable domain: DAGVTQSPTHLIKTRGQQVTLRCSPKSGHDTVSWYQQALGQGPQFIFQYYEEEERQRGNFPDRFSGHQFPNYSSELNVNALLLGDSALYLCASSLSGTSGGGDTQYFGPGTRLTVL.

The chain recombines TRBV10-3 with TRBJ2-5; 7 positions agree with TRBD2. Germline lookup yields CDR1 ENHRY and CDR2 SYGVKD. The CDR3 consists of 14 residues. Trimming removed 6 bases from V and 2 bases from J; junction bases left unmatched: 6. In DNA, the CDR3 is TGTGCCATCAGGGGGGACTACGGACAAGAGACCCAGTACTTC. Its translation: CAIRGDYGQETQYF.

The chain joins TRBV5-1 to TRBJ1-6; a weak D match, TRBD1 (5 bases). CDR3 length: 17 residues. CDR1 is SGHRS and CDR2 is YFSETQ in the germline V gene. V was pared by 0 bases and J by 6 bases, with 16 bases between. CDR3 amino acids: CASSLGTWRDLNSPLHF. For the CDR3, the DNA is TGCGCCAGCAGCTTGGGGACTTGGAGGGACCTTAATTCACCCCTCCACTTT.

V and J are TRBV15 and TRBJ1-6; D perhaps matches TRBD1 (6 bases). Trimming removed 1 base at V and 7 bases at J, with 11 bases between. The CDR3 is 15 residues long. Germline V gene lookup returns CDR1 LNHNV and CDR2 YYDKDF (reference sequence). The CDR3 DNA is TGTGCCACCAGCAGAGTCTACAGGGAAAATTCACCCCTCCACTTT. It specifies CATSRVYRENSPLHF.

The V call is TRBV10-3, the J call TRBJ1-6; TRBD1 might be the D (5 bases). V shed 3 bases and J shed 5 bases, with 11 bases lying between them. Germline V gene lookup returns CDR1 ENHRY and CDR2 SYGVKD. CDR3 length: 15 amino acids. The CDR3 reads CAISDLGGNNSPLHF. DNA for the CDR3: TGTGCCATCAGTGACTTGGGGGGGAATAATTCACCCCTCCACTTT.

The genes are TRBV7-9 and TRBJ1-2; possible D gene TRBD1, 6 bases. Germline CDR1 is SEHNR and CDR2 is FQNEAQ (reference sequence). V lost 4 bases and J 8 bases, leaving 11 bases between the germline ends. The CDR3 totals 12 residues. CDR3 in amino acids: CASSYRDQGYTF. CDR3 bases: TGTGCCAGCAGCTACAGGGATCAGGGCTACACCTTC.

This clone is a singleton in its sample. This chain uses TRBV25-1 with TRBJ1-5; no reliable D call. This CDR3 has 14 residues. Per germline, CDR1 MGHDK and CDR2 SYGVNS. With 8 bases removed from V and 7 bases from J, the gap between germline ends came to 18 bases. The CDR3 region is CASHREGGFQPQHF. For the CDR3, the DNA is TGTGCCAGCCATCGGGAGGGTGGGTTCCAGCCCCAGCATTTT.

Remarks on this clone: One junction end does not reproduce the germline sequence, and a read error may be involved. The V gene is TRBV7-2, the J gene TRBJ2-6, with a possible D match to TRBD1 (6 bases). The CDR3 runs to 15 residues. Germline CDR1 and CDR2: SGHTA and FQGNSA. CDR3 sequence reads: CASSLEGGGPNVLTF. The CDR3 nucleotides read TGTGCCAGCAGCTTAGAAGGGGGTGGGCCCAACGTCCTGACTTTC.

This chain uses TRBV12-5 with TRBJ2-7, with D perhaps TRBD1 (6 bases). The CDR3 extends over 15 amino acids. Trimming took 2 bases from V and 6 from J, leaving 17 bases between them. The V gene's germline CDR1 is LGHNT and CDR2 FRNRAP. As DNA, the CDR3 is TGTGCTAGTGGTTTGTCAGGGGTCGGAACTTGCGAGCAGTACTTC. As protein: CASGLSGVGTCEQYF.